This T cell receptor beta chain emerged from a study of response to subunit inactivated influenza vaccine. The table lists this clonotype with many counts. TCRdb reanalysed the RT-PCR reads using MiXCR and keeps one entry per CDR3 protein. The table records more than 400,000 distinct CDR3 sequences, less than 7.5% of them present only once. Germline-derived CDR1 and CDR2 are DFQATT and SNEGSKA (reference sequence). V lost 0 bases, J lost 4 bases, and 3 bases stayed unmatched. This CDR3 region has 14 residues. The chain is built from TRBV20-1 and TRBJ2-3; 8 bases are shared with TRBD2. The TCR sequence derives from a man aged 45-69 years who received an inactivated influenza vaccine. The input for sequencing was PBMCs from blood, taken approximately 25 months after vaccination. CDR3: CSARDSGIADTQYF. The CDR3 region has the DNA TGCAGTGCTAGAGATAGCGGGATAGCAGATACGCAGTATTTT.